One sample yielded the 2 T cell receptor beta chains listed below, sequenced in a study of T cell responses to AZD1222 COVID-19 vaccine. This table comes from immunoSEQ multiplex PCR, and its TCRdb copy is limited to in-frame clones, with some not included. The repertoire holds roughly 250,000 clones, more than 80% seen once, with around 0.6% in the top ten. The sample here was peripheral blood, taken on day 0 of AZD1222 vaccination. The receptors come from an adult in good health.

The CDR3 is CASSRAYGGEDQPQHF. CDR3 DNA sequence: TGTGCCAGCAGCCGGGCTTACGGGGGCGAAGACCAGCCCCAGCATTTT. The gene calls are TRBV7-8 and TRBJ1-5; D might be TRBD1 (6 bases). Per the germline V gene, CDR1 is SGHVS and CDR2 is FQNEAQ. This CDR3 is built from 16 residues. V was shortened by 5 bases and J by 7 bases, with 21 bases between the two germline ends.

The genes are TRBV9 and TRBJ2-1, with TRBD2 identical over 12 bases. V was pared by 2 bases and J by 7 bases, with 10 bases of the junction left unmatched. CDR3 length equals 17 residues. CDR1 is SGDLS, CDR2 YYNGEE, per germline. This CDR3 reads CASSVSLAGGPQNEQFF. The CDR3 DNA follows: TGTGCCAGCAGCGTCAGCCTAGCGGGGGGGCCTCAGAATGAGCAGTTCTTC.